This record concerns one T cell receptor (beta chain) sequence. Its antigen is still unknown. One junction end disagrees with the germline gene, perhaps due to a read error. This sample includes further DNA sequences coding for the same CDR3. The CDR3 consists of 14 residues. CDR1 is MNHEY, CDR2 SVGAGI, per germline. The table came from immunoSEQ multiplex PCR; TCRdb's copy has only in-frame clones and leaves some out. The sample comprises about 3,300 clones, 75% to 85% of which are singletons, and around a fifth rests with the top ten. These data originate in a study of T cells after posttransplantation cyclophosphamide. Study-level findings and limits: Tissue-infiltrating T cells from skin or gut overlapped little with blood T cells.

The TCR sequence derives from a woman aged 55-69 years in good health, CMV-negative, and a related stem cell transplant donor. Sequencing was done on a sample of memory CD8+ T cells sorted from blood. The chain combines TRBV6-5 with TRBJ1-6, with 7 bases identical to TRBD1. CDR3 coding DNA: TGTGCCAGCAACCCGACAGGGAATAATTCCCCCCTCCACTTT. Its translation is CASNPTGNNSPLHF.